This TCR beta chain originates from a study of T-cell reconstitution after alpha-beta-depleted transplantation in children. Whole-study results and caveats: In some patients, recipient T cells and intrathymic progenitors surviving conditioning explained high day-60 diversity.

Details on this clonotype: Its antigen remains unknown.

This CDR3 has 13 residues. The V segment lost 2 bases and the J segment 6 bases; nucleotides outside the gene matches: 2. Germline assignment: CDR1 SGDLS and CDR2 YYNGEE. A TCRbeta library incorporating unique molecular identifiers was prepared. MiXCR, run by TCRdb on the PCR reads, gives a single entry per CDR3 protein. The sample carries more than 200,000 distinct CDR3 sequences, more than 15% recorded once. V gene TRBV9 combines with J gene TRBJ2-1; TRBD1 matches 7 bases. The material sequenced was PBMCs, mostly from graft donor cells, taken 360 days after TCRalphabeta/CD19-depleted stem cell transplant. This clonotype was sampled from a male patient aged 2-15 years who had a stem cell transplant for acute lymphoblastic leukemia, so the T cells may come from the graft donor. CDR3 amino acids: CASSVAGGNEQFF. The CDR3 region has the DNA TGTGCCAGCAGCGTGGCAGGGGGCAATGAGCAGTTCTTC.